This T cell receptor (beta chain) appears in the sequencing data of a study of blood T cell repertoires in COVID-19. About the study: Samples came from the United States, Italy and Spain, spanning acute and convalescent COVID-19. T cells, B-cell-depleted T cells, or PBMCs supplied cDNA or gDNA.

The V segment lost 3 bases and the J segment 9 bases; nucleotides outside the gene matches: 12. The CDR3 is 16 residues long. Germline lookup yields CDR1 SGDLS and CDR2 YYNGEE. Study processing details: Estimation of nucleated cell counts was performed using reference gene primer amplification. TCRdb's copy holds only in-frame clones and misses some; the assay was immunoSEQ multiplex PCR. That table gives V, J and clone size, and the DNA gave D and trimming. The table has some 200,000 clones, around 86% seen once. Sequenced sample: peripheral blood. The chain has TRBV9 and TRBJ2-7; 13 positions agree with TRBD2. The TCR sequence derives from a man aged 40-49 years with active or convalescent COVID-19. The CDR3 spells CASSAAGTSGVGGQYF. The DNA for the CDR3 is TGTGCCAGCAGCGCAGCCGGGACTAGCGGGGTGGGCGGGCAGTACTTC.